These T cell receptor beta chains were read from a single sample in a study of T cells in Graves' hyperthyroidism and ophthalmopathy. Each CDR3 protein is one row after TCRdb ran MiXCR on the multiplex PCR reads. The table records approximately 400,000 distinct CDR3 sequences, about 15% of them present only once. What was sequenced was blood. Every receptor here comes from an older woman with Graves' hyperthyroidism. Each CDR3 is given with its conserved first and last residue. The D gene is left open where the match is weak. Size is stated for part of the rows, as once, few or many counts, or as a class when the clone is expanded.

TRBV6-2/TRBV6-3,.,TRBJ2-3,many,TGTGCCAGCAGTTATGGGGCTAAAAACACAGATACGCAGTATTTT,CASSYGAKNTDTQYF
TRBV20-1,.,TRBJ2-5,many,TGCAGTGCTAGAGATACCCGCGAAACAGTACTGGAGACCCAGTACTTC,CSARDTRETVLETQYF
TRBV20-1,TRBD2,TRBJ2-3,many,TGCAGTGCTAGAGACCTCCAGGGACTAGCGGGAACGCAGTATTTT,CSARDLQGLAGTQYF
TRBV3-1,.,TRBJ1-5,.,TGTGCCAGCAGCCAAGGTACGGGGAATCAGCCCCAGCGTTTT,CASSQGTGNQPQRF
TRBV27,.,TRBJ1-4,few,TGTGCCAGCAGTTCCCGCGCGCCAGCAACTAATGAAAAACTGTTTTTT,CASSSRAPATNEKLFF
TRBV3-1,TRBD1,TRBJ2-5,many,TGTGCCAGCAGCCAAGGTCCCGGGACAGGGCAAGAGACCCAGTACTTC,CASSQGPGTGQETQYF
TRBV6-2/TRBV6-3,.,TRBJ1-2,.,TGTGCCAGCAGTTTGCCGGGGGGCTACACCTTC,CASSLPGGYTF
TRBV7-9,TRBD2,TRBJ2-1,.,TGTGCCAGCAGCCTTAGCTCTCTAGCGGGAGACCTGTACAATGAGCAGTTCTTC,CASSLSSLAGDLYNEQFF
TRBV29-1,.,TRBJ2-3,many,TGCAGCGCCGAGGGTTTTGTCAGCACAGATACGCAGTATTTT,CSAEGFVSTDTQYF
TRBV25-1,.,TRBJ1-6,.,TGTGCCAGCAGTGAGGTGGGAATGGGCTATAATTCACCCCTCCACTTT,CASSEVGMGYNSPLHF
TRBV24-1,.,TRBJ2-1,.,TGTGCCACCAGTGATTACCGGCTAGAGCAGTTCTTC,CATSDYRLEQFF
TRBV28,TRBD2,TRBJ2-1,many,TGTGCCAGCAGTGCATCAGCGGGAGACGGGGTGTATGAGCAGTTCTTC,CASSASAGDGVYEQFF
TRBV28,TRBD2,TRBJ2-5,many,TGTGCCAGCAGCTTGACTAGCTCCGAGACCCAGTACTTC,CASSLTSSETQYF
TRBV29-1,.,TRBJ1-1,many,TGCAGCGTTGTCAGGGGGAACACTGAAGCTTTCTTT,CSVVRGNTEAFF
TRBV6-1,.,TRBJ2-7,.,TGTGCCAGCAGTCGGGCCACGGGAGAGCAGTACTTC,CASSRATGEQYF
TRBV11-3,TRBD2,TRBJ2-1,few,TGTGCCAGCAGCTTGAGCAGACGCGCGGGAGGGTTTAGTAATGAGCAGTTCTTC,CASSLSRRAGGFSNEQFF
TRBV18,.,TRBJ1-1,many,TGTGCCAGCTCACCACGACAATCGAACACTGAAGCTTTCTTT,CASSPRQSNTEAFF
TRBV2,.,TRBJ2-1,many,TGTGCCAGCAGTACAGACTCGTCAAGCTCCTACAATGAGCAGTTCTTC,CASSTDSSSSYNEQFF
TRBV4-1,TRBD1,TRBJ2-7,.,TGCGCCAGCAGCCAAGACCCACGACAGGGCCCGTACGAGCAGTACTTC,CASSQDPRQGPYEQYF
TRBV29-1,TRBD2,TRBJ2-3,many,TGCAGCGTTGAAGCCCCGGGGGGGAACACAGATACGCAGTATTTT,CSVEAPGGNTDTQYF
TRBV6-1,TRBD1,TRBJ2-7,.,TGTGCCAGTAAACCGGGACAGGGGGTTTTCTACGAGCAGTACTTC,CASKPGQGVFYEQYF
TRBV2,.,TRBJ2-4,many,TGTGCCAGCATATTCCAGCGGACCAATAAAAACATTCAGTACTTC,CASIFQRTNKNIQYF
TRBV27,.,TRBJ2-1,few,TGTGCCAGCAGTTTACCTCGGGGAGGATCTCCCTACAATGAGCAGTTCTTC,CASSLPRGGSPYNEQFF
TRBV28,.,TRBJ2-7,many,TGTGCCACAGGGGTGAGGAGCTCCTACGAGCAGTACTTC,CATGVRSSYEQYF
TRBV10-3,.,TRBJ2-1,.,TGTGCCATCAGTAAGCTAGGGGCGTACAATGAGCAGTTCTTC,CAISKLGAYNEQFF
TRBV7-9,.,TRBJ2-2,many,TGTGCCAGCAGACAGGGCGACACCGGGGAGCTGTTTTTT,CASRQGDTGELFF
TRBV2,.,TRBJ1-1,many,TGTGCCAGCAGTGATAGGGCACACACTGAAGCTTTCTTT,CASSDRAHTEAFF
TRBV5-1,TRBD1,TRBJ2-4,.,TGCGCCAGCAGCTTGCAGGGGGCTGAAGGAGGAGGGTACTTC,CASSLQGAEGGGYF
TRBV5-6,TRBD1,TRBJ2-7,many,TGTGCCAGCAGCTTCAACCCGGGACAGGGACGCGAGCAGTACTTC,CASSFNPGQGREQYF
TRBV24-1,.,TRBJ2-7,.,TGTGCCACCAGTGATTCTTGGCAGGGCCCCGAGCAGTACTTC,CATSDSWQGPEQYF
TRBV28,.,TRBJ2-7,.,TGTGCCAGCAGTTTAGGGGCAGGGGGGCAGGTCTCGGCCTACGAGCAGTACTTC,CASSLGAGGQVSAYEQYF
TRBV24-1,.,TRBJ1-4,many,TGTGCCACCAGCGGATCCCGGAACAGTGAAAAACTGTTTTTT,CATSGSRNSEKLFF
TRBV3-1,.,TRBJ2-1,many,TGTGCCAGCAAACGGGGCGTAAGCTCCTACAATGAGCAGTTCTTC,CASKRGVSSYNEQFF
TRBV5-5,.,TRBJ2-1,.,TGTGCCAGCAGCTTGGGTGCAGACCTAAACAATGAGCAGTTCTTC,CASSLGADLNNEQFF
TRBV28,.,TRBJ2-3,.,TGTGCCAGCAGTTCCCGACTACGAGATACGCAGTATTTT,CASSSRLRDTQYF
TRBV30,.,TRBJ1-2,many,TGTGCCTGGAGTGTAAGCCTACTGACCGGCTACACCTTC,CAWSVSLLTGYTF
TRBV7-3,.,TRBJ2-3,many,TGTGCCAGCAGCGGTAGCGGAGGTACAGATACGCAGTATTTT,CASSGSGGTDTQYF
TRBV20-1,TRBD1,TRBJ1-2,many,TGCAGTGCTAAACAGGGGGGTTATGGCTACACCTTC,CSAKQGGYGYTF
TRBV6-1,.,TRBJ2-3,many,TGTGCCAGCAGTCTAGTCGCCACGAAGGGCAGCACAGATACGCAGTATTTT,CASSLVATKGSTDTQYF
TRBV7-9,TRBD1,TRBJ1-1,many,TGTGCCAGCAGCCAAACGCCGACAGGGGCGCCCACTGAAGCTTTCTTT,CASSQTPTGAPTEAFF